This TCR beta chain was obtained from a study of blood T cell repertoires in COVID-19. Study-level background: Sources were T cells, B-cell-depleted T cells, or PBMCs; the material itself was cDNA or gDNA.

Profiled with immunoSEQ multiplex PCR; TCRdb holds only in-frame clones, not every one. This sample has 200,000 to 300,000 clones, with roughly 91% found just once. Germline CDR1 SGDLS, CDR2 YYNGEE. This CDR3 is 16 amino acids long. Trimming took 0 bases from V and 0 from J, leaving 9 bases between them. Living in about two dozen US areas, the participants were between 18 and 89 years of age. This clonotype originated in a woman in her twenties or thirties who had recovered from COVID-19. The chain combines TRBV9 with TRBJ2-2; D remains unclear. The material sequenced was PBMCs or T cells enriched from blood (not recorded which). CDR3 nucleotide sequence: TGTGCCAGCAGCGTAGCGGCTAGTCCGAACACCGGGGAGCTGTTTTTT. Translated, it gives CASSVAASPNTGELFF.